A selection of T cell receptor beta chains follows, all from one sample in a study of regulatory T cells in long-lasting Graves disease. TCRdb reprocessed the multiplex PCR reads via MiXCR and lists one record per CDR3 protein. The data contain roughly 400,000 distinct CDR3 sequences, roughly 20% of them singletons. Sequencing was performed on peripheral blood mononuclear cells (PBMCs), taken when the disease was refractory, from a patient treated with antithyroid drugs. The receptors originated from a female donor with Graves disease. Each CDR3 is given with its conserved first and last residue. D genes are given only for firm matches. A clone size is listed for some rows: how often the clone was seen (once, few, many), or a class if it is expanded.

size	length	V	D	J	CDR3	DNA
.	15	TRBV28	TRBD1	TRBJ2-3	CASSLWTGTTDTQYF	TGTGCCAGCAGTTTGTGGACAGGGACCACAGATACGCAGTATTTT
many	13	TRBV7-2	.	TRBJ1-1	CASSRVRGTEAFF	TGTGCCAGCAGCCGTGTAAGGGGCACTGAAGCTTTCTTT
.	12	TRBV7-2	.	TRBJ2-1	CASSWTEHEQFF	TGTGCCAGCAGTTGGACGGAGCATGAGCAGTTCTTC
.	16	TRBV28	.	TRBJ2-2	CANRLSDRGGTGELFF	TGTGCCAACAGACTAAGTGACAGGGGAGGGACCGGGGAGCTGTTTTTT
.	15	TRBV20-1	.	TRBJ2-7	CSARGLGGGNYEQYF	TGCAGTGCTAGAGGCCTCGGCGGGGGCAACTACGAGCAGTACTTC
few	13	TRBV6-2/TRBV6-3	.	TRBJ2-4	CASTTPDKNIQYF	TGTGCCAGCACCACCCCGGACAAAAACATTCAGTACTTC
many	16	TRBV7-2	TRBD2	TRBJ2-7	CASSLLSTSGSYEQYF	TGTGCCAGCAGCTTATTATCGACTAGCGGGAGTTACGAGCAGTACTTC
many	12	TRBV28	.	TRBJ1-5	CASRRGFQPQHF	TGTGCCAGCAGAAGGGGGTTCCAGCCCCAGCATTTT
many	10	TRBV20-1	.	TRBJ1-1	CSAWYTEAFF	TGCAGTGCTTGGTACACTGAAGCTTTCTTT
many	12	TRBV6-1	.	TRBJ1-2	CASSAGSDGYTF	TGCGCCAGCAGTGCAGGGAGCGATGGCTACACCTTC
many	15	TRBV7-2	.	TRBJ2-2	CASSLKGHPSGELFF	TGTGCCAGCAGCCTGAAGGGACACCCATCCGGGGAGCTGTTTTTT
many	14	TRBV2	TRBD2	TRBJ2-7	CASSRPLAWNEQYF	TGTGCCAGCAGCCGGCCACTAGCGTGGAACGAGCAGTACTTC
.	12	TRBV29-1	TRBD1	TRBJ1-1	CSGYRGNTEAFF	TGCAGCGGGTACAGGGGGAACACTGAAGCTTTCTTT
many	21	TRBV7-8	TRBD2	TRBJ2-7	CASSSSLGLTGLTSGSGEQYF	TGTGCCAGCAGCTCATCCCTTGGGTTGACAGGACTTACTAGCGGGAGTGGCGAGCAGTACTTC
.	14	TRBV6-4	.	TRBJ1-1	CASSNREGNTEAFF	TGTGCCAGCAGTAACAGGGAGGGGAACACTGAAGCTTTCTTT
many	12	TRBV28	.	TRBJ2-7	CASSPVGYEQYF	TGTGCCAGCAGCCCAGTGGGCTACGAGCAGTACTTC
many	14	TRBV6-5	TRBD1	TRBJ1-1	CASSYSGQGIEAFF	TGTGCCAGCAGTTACTCTGGACAGGGAATTGAAGCTTTCTTT
many	15	TRBV7-2	TRBD1	TRBJ1-2	CASSLGQGLGYGYTF	TGTGCCAGCAGCTTGGGACAGGGGTTAGGCTATGGCTACACCTTC
many	15	TRBV10-2	TRBD2	TRBJ2-4	CASSGLAGNKNIQYF	TGCGCCAGCAGCGGACTAGCGGGGAACAAAAACATTCAGTACTTC
.	15	TRBV7-2	.	TRBJ2-2	CASRRELGFHGELFF	TGTGCCAGCAGACGAGAGCTAGGTTTTCACGGGGAGCTGTTTTTT
many	14	TRBV28	TRBD1	TRBJ2-7	CASSRTGKGYEQYF	TGTGCCAGCAGCCGGACAGGGAAGGGCTACGAGCAGTACTTC
many	13	TRBV6-1	TRBD1	TRBJ1-2	CASTDRGSYGYTF	TGTGCCAGCACCGACAGGGGTTCCTATGGCTACACCTTC
many	14	TRBV7-2	TRBD2	TRBJ2-5	CASSRRTSMETQYF	TGTGCCAGCAGCCGCCGGACTAGCATGGAAACCCAGTACTTC
.	14	TRBV20-1	TRBD2	TRBJ2-2	CSARGVGGTGELFF	TGCAGTGCTAGAGGTGTGGGAGGGACCGGGGAGCTGTTTTTT
few	14	TRBV27	.	TRBJ2-5	CASSPGDWVETQYF	TGTGCCAGCAGTCCAGGGGATTGGGTTGAGACCCAGTACTTC
.	16	TRBV6-1	.	TRBJ2-3	CASRDRIRTRTDTQYF	TGTGCCAGCAGGGACAGAATCCGAACACGCACAGATACGCAGTATTTT
.	23	TRBV12-5	TRBD2	TRBJ2-1	CASGLRPTPGTSGSEASYNEQFF	TGTGCTAGTGGTTTGAGGCCGACCCCCGGGACTAGCGGGAGTGAAGCCTCCTACAATGAGCAGTTCTTC
.	13	TRBV11-2	.	TRBJ2-5	CASSLESLETQYF	TGTGCCAGCAGCCTAGAGAGTCTAGAGACCCAGTACTTC
few	15	TRBV28	.	TRBJ1-6	CASSLFNRVGSPLHF	TGTGCCAGCAGTTTATTTAACAGGGTTGGTTCACCCCTCCACTTT
many	17	TRBV28	TRBD2	TRBJ2-7	CASTVLAGPGGSYEQYF	TGTGCCAGCACCGTCCTAGCGGGACCCGGAGGCTCCTACGAGCAGTACTTC
many	14	TRBV27	TRBD1	TRBJ2-4	CASSPGTGSFIQYF	TGTGCCAGCAGTCCCGGGACAGGGAGTTTCATTCAGTACTTC
.	14	TRBV19	.	TRBJ1-4	CASREWSANEKLFF	TGTGCCAGTAGGGAGTGGTCGGCAAATGAAAAACTGTTTTTT
.	13	TRBV6-2/TRBV6-3	.	TRBJ1-2	CASSSVDTTGYTF	TGTGCCAGCAGTTCGGTAGACACGACCGGCTACACCTTC
few	17	TRBV20-1	.	TRBJ2-1	CSANDPGLHSSYNEQFF	TGCAGTGCTAATGATCCGGGACTCCATAGCTCCTACAATGAGCAGTTCTTC
few	13	TRBV2	.	TRBJ2-2	CASSPGGVGELFF	TGTGCCAGCAGCCCCGGGGGTGTCGGGGAGCTGTTTTTT
many	14	TRBV11-2	.	TRBJ2-5	CASSFGVGMETQYF	TGTGCCAGCAGCTTTGGGGTCGGGATGGAGACCCAGTACTTC
.	16	TRBV28	TRBD1	TRBJ2-7	CASSDSFGQGAYEQYF	TGTGCCAGCAGCGACTCCTTCGGACAGGGGGCCTACGAGCAGTACTTC
few	13	TRBV29-1	TRBD2	TRBJ2-7	CSVGGETSGSVDF	TGCAGCGTGGGAGGCGAGACTAGCGGGAGTGTCGACTTC